This entry lists 17 T cell receptor beta chains sequenced from one sample in a study of TIL therapy for anti-PD-1-resistant metastatic lung cancer. Stated time point: pre-treatment sample, taken before nivolumab and TIL therapy. Sequencing used immunoSEQ v3. TCRdb's table, derived via immunoSEQ multiplex PCR, lists solely in-frame clones and lacks some. Of 55,000 to 65,000 clones listed, under 75% are singletons. Specimen: blood, collected at baseline. The receptors derive from a person aged 25 to 79 with non-small cell lung cancer.

CDR3 in amino acids: CASSEGGELYEQYF. Here the CDR3 DNA reads TGTGCCAGCAGTGAAGGTGGGGAACTCTACGAGCAGTACTTC. The genes are TRBV2 and TRBJ2-7; D remains ambiguous. Germline loops: CDR1 SNHLY, CDR2 FYNNEI. The CDR3 runs 14 residues. Trimming stripped 1 base from V and 3 bases from J, with 10 bases between. The variable domain in full, with the rest retrieved from reference TRBV2 and TRBJ2-7, is EPEVTQTPSHQVTQMGQEVILRCVPISNHLYFYWYRQILGQKVEFLVSFYNNEISEKSEIFDDQFSVERPDGSNFTLKIRSTKLEDSAMYFCASSEGGELYEQYFGPGTRLTVT.

This clone came up once. This chain joins TRBV4-2 and TRBJ2-1; 9 positions match TRBD2. This CDR3 comprises 16 residues. V lost 0 bases to trimming and J lost 6 bases; unmatched junction nucleotides: 6. Germline V CDR1 and CDR2: LGHNA, YNFKEQ. CDR3 region: CASSQDIAGDFNEQFF. As DNA, the CDR3 is TGTGCCAGCAGCCAAGATATAGCGGGAGATTTCAATGAGCAGTTCTTC.

V usage is TRBV2 and J usage is TRBJ1-1; D is perhaps TRBD1 (5 bases). Per germline, CDR1 SNHLY and CDR2 FYNNEI. The germline V and J ends were trimmed by 6 bases and 1 base, with 12 bases remaining between them. CDR3 length equals 14 residues. The CDR3 region is CASSLGVWNTEAFF. In DNA form, the CDR3 reads TGTGCCAGCAGCCTAGGGGTGTGGAACACTGAAGCTTTCTTT.

The rearrangement links TRBV18 to TRBJ2-5; TRBD1 agrees at 10 bases. Germline V CDR1 and CDR2: KGHSH, LQKENI. The junction had 6 bases not matched to a gene; V was cut back by 5 bases and J by 3 bases. The CDR3 has 15 amino acids. The CDR3 protein is CASSITGTGEETQYF. CDR3 nucleotide sequence: TGTGCCAGCTCAATCACCGGGACAGGGGAAGAGACCCAGTACTTC.

This chain connects TRBV4-1 to TRBJ1-2; D call uncertain. CDR1 is MGHRA, CDR2 YSYEKL, per germline. The CDR3 spans 13 residues. Trimming took off 0 bases at V and 7 bases at J, with 9 bases between the two ends. The CDR3 sequence: CASSQEWGGGYTF. CDR3 nucleotides: TGCGCCAGCAGCCAAGAGTGGGGTGGTGGCTACACCTTC.

This chain connects TRBV4-2 to TRBJ2-2; possibly TRBD2 for D (6 bases). Per the germline V gene, CDR1 is LGHNA and CDR2 is YNFKEQ. The CDR3 length is 16 residues. V was trimmed by 1 base and J by 4 bases, leaving 13 bases between them. Here the CDR3 reads CASSQASGSRTGELFF. The CDR3 DNA reads as TGTGCCAGCAGCCAAGCGTCCGGGAGCCGCACCGGGGAGCTGTTTTTT.

This clone has more than one count but fewer than ten. V is TRBV11-3 and J is TRBJ2-6; D gene ambiguous. Germline V gene lookup returns CDR1 SGHNT and CDR2 YENEEA. V was shortened by 3 bases and J by 1 base, with 4 bases between the two germline ends. The CDR3 consists of 14 residues. The CDR3 loop is CASSFLSGANVLTF. The CDR3 DNA follows: TGTGCCAGCAGCTTCCTTTCTGGGGCCAACGTCCTGACTTTC.

This clone has only a few counts. V is TRBV7-9 and J is TRBJ2-7, with D hard to call. There are 12 residues in the CDR3. The germline CDR1 and CDR2 sequences are SEHNR and FQNEAQ (reference sequence). V dropped 2 bases and J dropped 5 bases, with 7 bases sitting between them. Here the CDR3 reads CASSLQGNEQYF. CDR3 DNA sequence: TGTGCCAGCAGCTTACAAGGGAACGAGCAGTACTTC.

V gene TRBV4-2 combines with J gene TRBJ2-1; the match to TRBD2 covers 14 bases. The CDR3 is 18 amino acids. V was clipped by 1 base and J by 5 bases; unmatched bases: 7. Per the germline V gene, CDR1 is LGHNA and CDR2 is YNFKEQ. The CDR3 nucleotides are TGTGCCAGCAGCCAAGGCCTAGGGACTAGCGGGAGCCACAATGAGCAGTTCTTC. The encoded protein is CASSQGLGTSGSHNEQFF.

The chain uses TRBV14 and TRBJ2-1; D may be TRBD1 (5 bases). The CDR3 spans 15 residues. Between the trimmed V and J ends, which lost 4 bases and 7 bases, there was a span of 17 bases. Germline V gene data show CDR1 as SGHDN and CDR2 as FVKESK. This chain's CDR3 is CASSPLKGVGNEQFF. The CDR3 region has the DNA TGTGCCAGCAGCCCGCTAAAAGGGGTCGGGAATGAGCAGTTCTTC.

This chain links TRBV11-3 with TRBJ2-1; TRBD2 aligns across 10 bases. The germline CDR1 and CDR2 sequences are SGHNT and YENEEA. CDR3 length equals 15 residues. The junction had 5 bases not matched to a gene; V was cut back by 1 base and J by 8 bases. The CDR3 coding sequence is TGTGCCAGCAGCTTAGGCCTAGCGGGGGTGGATGAGCAGTTCTTC. Its protein is CASSLGLAGVDEQFF.

V is TRBV29-1 and J is TRBJ2-3; 7 bases map to TRBD1. The CDR3 has 13 amino acids. Trimming at V came to 8 bases and at J to 2 bases, leaving 7 bases not matched to a gene. Germline V gives CDR1 SQVTM, CDR2 ANQGSEA. The CDR3 is CSLRQGSTDTQYF. Written as DNA, the CDR3 is TGCAGCCTACGACAGGGTTCCACAGATACGCAGTATTTT.

This clone was seen only a few times. The chain joins TRBV30 to TRBJ1-1, with D uncertain. The CDR3 is 12 amino acids. CDR1 and CDR2 from the germline V gene are GTSNPN and SVGIG (reference sequence). V was cut by 3 bases and J by 11 bases, with 16 bases left in between. The CDR3 region is CAWSGEMGGAFF. CDR3 bases: TGTGCCTGGAGCGGGGAAATGGGAGGGGCTTTCTTT.

The rearrangement links TRBV5-1 to TRBJ2-1; 7 bases agree with TRBD1. V gave up 0 bases and J gave up 8 bases; unmatched junction bases: 2. Germline CDR1 and CDR2: SGHRS and YFSETQ. CDR3 length: 13 residues. The CDR3: CASSLEGAYEQFF. The CDR3 nucleotides read TGCGCCAGCAGCTTGGAGGGGGCGTATGAGCAGTTCTTC.

The V gene is TRBV6-4, the J gene TRBJ2-2; D uncertain. Looked up from germline, CDR1 is MRHNA and CDR2 is SNTAGT. The CDR3 has 14 amino acids. V lost 3 bases and J 3 bases, leaving 8 bases between the germline ends. Here the CDR3 DNA reads TGTGCCAGCAGTGAGGGCACGTACACCGGGGAGCTGTTTTTT. Translation gives CASSEGTYTGELFF.

V is TRBV5-1 and J is TRBJ2-2; the D gene is possibly TRBD1 (5 bases). The V gene's germline CDR1 is SGHRS and CDR2 YFSETQ. V dropped 4 bases and J dropped 4 bases, with 14 bases sitting between them. The CDR3 extends over 15 amino acids. CDR3 in amino acids: CASSIQDSLTGELFF. Here the CDR3 DNA reads TGCGCCAGCAGCATACAGGATTCTCTCACCGGGGAGCTGTTTTTT. Full variable domain (remainder filled in from reference TRBV5-1 and TRBJ2-2): KAGVTQTPRYLIKTRGQQVTLSCSPISGHRSVSWYQQTPGQGLQFLFEYFSETQRNKGNFPGRFSGRQFSNSRSEMNVSTLELGDSALYLCASSIQDSLTGELFFGEGSRLTVL.

The gene calls are TRBV2 and TRBJ1-1; 7 bases align to TRBD1. V was pared by 7 bases and J by 2 bases, with 7 bases of the junction left unmatched. Germline CDR1 SNHLY, CDR2 FYNNEI. The CDR3 consists of 14 residues. The CDR3 is CASTPQGFNTEAFF. CDR3 sequence (DNA): TGTGCCAGCACCCCACAGGGGTTTAACACTGAAGCTTTCTTT.